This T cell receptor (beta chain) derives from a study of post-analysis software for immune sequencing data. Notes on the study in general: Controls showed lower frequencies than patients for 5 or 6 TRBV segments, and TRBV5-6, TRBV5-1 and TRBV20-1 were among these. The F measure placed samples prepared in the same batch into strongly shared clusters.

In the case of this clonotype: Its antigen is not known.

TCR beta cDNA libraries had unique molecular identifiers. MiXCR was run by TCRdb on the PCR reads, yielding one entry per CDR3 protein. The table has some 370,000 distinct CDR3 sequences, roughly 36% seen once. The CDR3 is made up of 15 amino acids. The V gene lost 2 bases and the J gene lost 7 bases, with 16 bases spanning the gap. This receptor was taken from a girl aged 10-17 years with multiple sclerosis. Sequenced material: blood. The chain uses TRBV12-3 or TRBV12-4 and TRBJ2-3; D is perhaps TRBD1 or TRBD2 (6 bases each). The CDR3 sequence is CASSLYGGRVYTQYF. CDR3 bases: TGTGCCAGCAGTTTATACGGGGGCCGGGTGTATACGCAGTATTTT.